By frequency in the sample, the clone carrying this TCR beta chain is medium-sized. This beta chain came through as a stray read in a library set up for alpha chains, and its size says little. CDR3 length: 13 amino acids. The V gene's germline CDR1 is DFQATT and CDR2 SNEGSKA (reference sequence). The trim removed 4 bases at V and 3 bases at J, leaving 1 base unmatched. The sample belongs to a study of spatial heterogeneity in lung cancer. Time point: sample taken at primary tumor resection. Sequencing of whole RNA from tumor, nontumor lung or frozen PBMC involved no sorting. In TCRdb, the 5' RACE reads were re-called with MiXCR into one record per CDR3 protein. The data contain some 860 distinct CDR3 sequences, roughly 13% of them singletons.

The sequencing here drew on PBMCs, taken at surgery. The TCR was taken from a male donor with early-stage non-small cell lung cancer. V is TRBV20-1 and J is TRBJ2-5; 11 bases are shared with TRBD2. The CDR3 sequence: CSAMTSGKETQYF. The CDR3 DNA follows: TGCAGTGCTATGACTAGCGGGAAAGAGACCCAGTACTTC.